This T cell receptor (beta chain) originates from a study of a mutant IDH1 vaccine in newly diagnosed glioma. Background on the study: Patients began vaccination 4-6 weeks after radiotherapy alone, or with temozolomide cycles. The earlier regimen, radiotherapy, temozolomide, or both, was most often both. Notes on the study in general: Pseudoprogression seemed unrelated to changes in top peripheral T cell clonotypes.

Sequencing used immunoSEQ multiplex PCR; TCRdb keeps in-frame clones, though not all of them. The sample has tens of thousands of clones; roughly 82% are singletons. About this clone itself: Its specificity is unknown.

The time point here: week 47, end of study. Every single dose of the vaccine, 300 ug of mutant IDH1 20-mer peptide, came with topical imiquimod. Germline V gene lookup returns CDR1 MDHEN and CDR2 SYDVKM. V shed 5 bases and J shed 4 bases, with 14 bases lying between them. The CDR3 contains 14 residues. The input for sequencing was PBMCs, taken from a glioma patient whose treatment included an IDH1 peptide vaccine. The rearrangement uses TRBV28 and TRBJ1-2, with D hard to call. This sequence originates from a man aged 35 to 55 with glioma. Some clones in this sample may be carry-over from other donors' samples. The CDR3 DNA sequence: TGTGCCAGCAGTGCCCCCCCGTCGTCCTATGGCTACACCTTC. It yields the protein CASSAPPSSYGYTF.